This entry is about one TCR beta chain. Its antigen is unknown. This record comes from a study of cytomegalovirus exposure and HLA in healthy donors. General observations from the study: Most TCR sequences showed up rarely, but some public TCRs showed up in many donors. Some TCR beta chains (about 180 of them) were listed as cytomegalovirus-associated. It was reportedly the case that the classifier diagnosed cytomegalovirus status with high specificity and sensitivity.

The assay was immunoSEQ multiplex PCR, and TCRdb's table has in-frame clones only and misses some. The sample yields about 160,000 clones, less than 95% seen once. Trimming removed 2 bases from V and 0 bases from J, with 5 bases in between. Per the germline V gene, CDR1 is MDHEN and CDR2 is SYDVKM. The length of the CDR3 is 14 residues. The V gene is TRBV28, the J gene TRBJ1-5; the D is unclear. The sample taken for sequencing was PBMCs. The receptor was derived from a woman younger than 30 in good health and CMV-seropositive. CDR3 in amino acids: CASSLQYSNQPQHF. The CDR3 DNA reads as TGTGCCAGCAGTTTACAGTATAGCAATCAGCCCCAGCATTTT.